Listed below are T cell receptor beta chains from one sample, sequenced in a study of cytomegalovirus exposure and HLA in healthy donors. Assay: immunoSEQ multiplex PCR; the TCRdb copy retains only in-frame clones and omits some. The table shows tens of thousands of clones, with roughly four fifths occurring only once. Sequencing was carried out using PBMCs. All receptors come from a man aged 30-40 years in good health and CMV-seronegative. Both conserved end residues are part of each CDR3. The D gene is left open where the match is weak. Expanded clones get a size class; other rows say once, few or many, or leave the size out.

V	size	D	J	CDR3	DNA
TRBV25-1	.	.	TRBJ1-2	CASSEFVTPNGYGYTF	TGTGCCAGCAGTGAATTTGTGACACCAAATGGCTATGGCTACACCTTC
TRBV18	.	.	TRBJ2-1	CASSLAPLLDNEQFF	TGTGCCAGCTCGCTAGCGCCACTACTAGACAATGAGCAGTTCTTC
TRBV5-1	.	TRBD1	TRBJ2-2	CASSPRGIGELFF	TGCGCCAGCAGCCCCAGGGGGATCGGGGAGCTGTTTTTT
TRBV10-3	.	.	TRBJ1-2	CAISAVGSHGYTF	TGTGCCATCAGTGCCGTTGGGAGCCATGGCTACACCTTC
TRBV27	.	.	TRBJ2-5	CASSYRGARSAETQYF	TGTGCCAGCAGTTACCGGGGGGCGCGGTCCGCGGAGACCCAGTACTTC
TRBV7-2	.	TRBD1	TRBJ1-5	CASSLASTGGNQPQHF	TGTGCCAGCAGCTTAGCGTCGACAGGGGGCAATCAGCCCCAGCATTTT
TRBV7-3	.	.	TRBJ2-3	CASSVKMTSTDTQYF	TGTGCCAGCAGCGTAAAGATGACTAGCACAGATACGCAGTATTTT
TRBV15	.	TRBD1	TRBJ2-5	CATSRDRTGGETQYF	TGTGCCACCAGCAGAGATAGGACAGGGGGGGAGACCCAGTACTTC
TRBV6-1	.	TRBD1	TRBJ1-4	CASSADRAVGKLFF	TGTGCCAGCAGTGCGGACAGGGCGGTAGGAAAACTGTTTTTT
TRBV4-3	.	.	TRBJ1-3	CASSQAPRVHNTIYF	TGCGCCAGCAGCCAAGCCCCCAGGGTCCATAACACCATATATTTT
TRBV11-3	.	TRBD2	TRBJ2-3	CASSLEGTSRTDTQYF	TGTGCCAGCAGCTTAGAGGGGACTAGTCGCACAGATACGCAGTATTTT
TRBV29-1	few	TRBD1	TRBJ1-1	CSVTGQGLNTEAFF	TGCAGCGTTACGGGACAGGGTCTGAACACTGAAGCTTTCTTT
TRBV9	.	.	TRBJ2-7	CASSVAGLSYEQYF	TGTGCCAGCAGCGTAGCAGGTCTCTCCTACGAGCAGTACTTC
TRBV7-6	.	TRBD1	TRBJ1-1	CASSSSGTGGADTEAFF	TGTGCCAGCAGCTCCTCCGGGACAGGGGGCGCCGACACTGAAGCTTTCTTT
TRBV12-1	.	.	TRBJ1-2	CATLPNINYGYTF	TGTGCCACGCTCCCAAACATTAACTATGGCTACACCTTC
TRBV27	.	.	TRBJ1-4	CASSSRGGEKLFF	TGTGCCAGCAGTTCGAGAGGGGGTGAAAAACTGTTTTTT
TRBV6-5	.	.	TRBJ2-5	CASSSTGATQETQYF	TGTGCCAGCAGTTCGACAGGCGCAACACAAGAGACCCAGTACTTC
TRBV6-6	few	TRBD1	TRBJ1-2	CASRTGTGGSGYTF	TGTGCCAGCAGAACCGGGACAGGGGGCTCTGGCTACACCTTC
TRBV10-3	.	.	TRBJ2-1	CAISEVAIEQFF	TGTGCCATCAGTGAGGTAGCTATTGAGCAGTTCTTC
TRBV19	.	.	TRBJ1-1	CASSTTGGNTEAFF	TGTGCCAGTAGTACGACAGGCGGGAACACTGAAGCTTTCTTT
TRBV7-3	.	TRBD2	TRBJ2-5	CASSPRRGGQETQYF	TGTGCCAGCAGCCCCAGACGGGGGGGCCAAGAGACCCAGTACTTC
TRBV9	.	TRBD1	TRBJ2-2	CASSPRDREEGELFF	TGTGCCAGCAGCCCCCGGGACAGGGAGGAAGGGGAGCTGTTTTTT
TRBV7-8	.	TRBD2	TRBJ2-3	CASSLGQTSRDTQYF	TGTGCCAGCAGCTTAGGGCAGACTAGCAGAGATACGCAGTATTTT
TRBV4-1	.	.	TRBJ2-3	CASSQETADTQYF	TGCGCCAGCAGCCAAGAGACAGCAGATACGCAGTATTTT
TRBV10-3	.	.	TRBJ1-2	CAITPSTDRSYGYTF	TGTGCCATCACTCCTTCCACGGACAGAAGCTATGGCTACACCTTC
TRBV11-1	.	TRBD1	TRBJ2-4	CASSLESSRGKNIQYF	TGTGCCAGCAGTTTAGAAAGCAGCAGGGGGAAAAACATTCAGTACTTC
TRBV6-6	.	.	TRBJ1-2	CASSPPEDTGYTF	TGTGCCAGCTCCCCTCCGGAGGATACAGGCTACACCTTC
TRBV6-6	.	.	TRBJ2-7	CASSVPGKPEYF	TGTGCCAGCAGTGTACCCGGGAAACCAGAGTACTTC
TRBV4-3	few	.	TRBJ2-1	CASSQEGGRSYNEQFF	TGCGCCAGCAGCCAAGAAGGGGGAAGGTCCTACAATGAGCAGTTCTTC
TRBV10-3	.	TRBD1	TRBJ1-6	CAISIQGRNNSPLHF	TGTGCCATCAGCATACAGGGGCGCAATAATTCACCCCTCCACTTT
TRBV6-5	.	.	TRBJ2-1	CASSYSRLAGNEQFF	TGTGCCAGCAGTTACTCGAGGCTAGCAGGTAATGAGCAGTTCTTC
TRBV7-3	few	TRBD1	TRBJ2-1	CASSLEGQGFEQFF	TGTGCCAGCAGCTTAGAGGGACAGGGGTTTGAGCAGTTCTTC
TRBV6-1	.	TRBD1	TRBJ1-2	CASSGQGGYTF	TGTGCCAGCAGTGGACAGGGCGGCTACACCTTC
TRBV4-3	few	.	TRBJ1-1	CASSQERGGTEAFF	TGCGCCAGCAGCCAAGAGCGGGGGGGGACTGAAGCTTTCTTT
TRBV6-5	few	.	TRBJ1-3	CASSYSTGVGNTIYF	TGTGCCAGCAGTTACTCGACAGGAGTTGGAAACACCATATATTTT
TRBV5-6	.	TRBD1	TRBJ1-1	CASSPGQSNTEAFF	TGTGCCAGCAGCCCGGGACAGTCGAACACTGAAGCTTTCTTT
TRBV15	.	.	TRBJ1-2	CATSRDRNPYGYTF	TGTGCCACCAGCAGAGACAGGAACCCCTATGGCTACACCTTC
TRBV5-5	few	TRBD1	TRBJ1-1	CASRTDRGLEAFF	TGTGCCAGCAGAACGGACAGGGGGCTAGAAGCTTTCTTT
TRBV18	.	.	TRBJ1-3	CASSPRVLSGNTIYF	TGTGCCAGCTCCCCCAGGGTGCTCTCTGGAAACACCATATATTTT
TRBV27	.	TRBD1	TRBJ2-2	CAIGTANTGELFF	TGTGCCATCGGGACAGCGAACACCGGGGAGCTGTTTTTT
TRBV28	.	TRBD1	TRBJ1-5	CASSRTGPSNQPQHF	TGTGCCAGCAGTAGGACAGGGCCCAGCAATCAGCCCCAGCATTTT
TRBV7-2	.	TRBD2	TRBJ2-7	CASSRTGLAGEQYF	TGTGCCAGCAGCCGAACGGGACTAGCCGGCGAGCAGTACTTC
TRBV5-8	.	.	TRBJ2-3	CASPDGGPGGADTQYF	TGTGCCAGCCCCGACGGGGGACCTGGAGGCGCAGATACGCAGTATTTT
TRBV5-4	.	TRBD1	TRBJ1-4	CASSTAVRGLPTSNEKLFF	TGTGCCAGCAGCACGGCGGTCAGGGGGCTTCCCACGAGTAATGAAAAACTGTTTTTT
TRBV7-9	.	.	TRBJ1-1	CASSFSLQQNTEAFF	TGTGCCAGCAGCTTTTCTTTACAACAGAACACTGAAGCTTTCTTT